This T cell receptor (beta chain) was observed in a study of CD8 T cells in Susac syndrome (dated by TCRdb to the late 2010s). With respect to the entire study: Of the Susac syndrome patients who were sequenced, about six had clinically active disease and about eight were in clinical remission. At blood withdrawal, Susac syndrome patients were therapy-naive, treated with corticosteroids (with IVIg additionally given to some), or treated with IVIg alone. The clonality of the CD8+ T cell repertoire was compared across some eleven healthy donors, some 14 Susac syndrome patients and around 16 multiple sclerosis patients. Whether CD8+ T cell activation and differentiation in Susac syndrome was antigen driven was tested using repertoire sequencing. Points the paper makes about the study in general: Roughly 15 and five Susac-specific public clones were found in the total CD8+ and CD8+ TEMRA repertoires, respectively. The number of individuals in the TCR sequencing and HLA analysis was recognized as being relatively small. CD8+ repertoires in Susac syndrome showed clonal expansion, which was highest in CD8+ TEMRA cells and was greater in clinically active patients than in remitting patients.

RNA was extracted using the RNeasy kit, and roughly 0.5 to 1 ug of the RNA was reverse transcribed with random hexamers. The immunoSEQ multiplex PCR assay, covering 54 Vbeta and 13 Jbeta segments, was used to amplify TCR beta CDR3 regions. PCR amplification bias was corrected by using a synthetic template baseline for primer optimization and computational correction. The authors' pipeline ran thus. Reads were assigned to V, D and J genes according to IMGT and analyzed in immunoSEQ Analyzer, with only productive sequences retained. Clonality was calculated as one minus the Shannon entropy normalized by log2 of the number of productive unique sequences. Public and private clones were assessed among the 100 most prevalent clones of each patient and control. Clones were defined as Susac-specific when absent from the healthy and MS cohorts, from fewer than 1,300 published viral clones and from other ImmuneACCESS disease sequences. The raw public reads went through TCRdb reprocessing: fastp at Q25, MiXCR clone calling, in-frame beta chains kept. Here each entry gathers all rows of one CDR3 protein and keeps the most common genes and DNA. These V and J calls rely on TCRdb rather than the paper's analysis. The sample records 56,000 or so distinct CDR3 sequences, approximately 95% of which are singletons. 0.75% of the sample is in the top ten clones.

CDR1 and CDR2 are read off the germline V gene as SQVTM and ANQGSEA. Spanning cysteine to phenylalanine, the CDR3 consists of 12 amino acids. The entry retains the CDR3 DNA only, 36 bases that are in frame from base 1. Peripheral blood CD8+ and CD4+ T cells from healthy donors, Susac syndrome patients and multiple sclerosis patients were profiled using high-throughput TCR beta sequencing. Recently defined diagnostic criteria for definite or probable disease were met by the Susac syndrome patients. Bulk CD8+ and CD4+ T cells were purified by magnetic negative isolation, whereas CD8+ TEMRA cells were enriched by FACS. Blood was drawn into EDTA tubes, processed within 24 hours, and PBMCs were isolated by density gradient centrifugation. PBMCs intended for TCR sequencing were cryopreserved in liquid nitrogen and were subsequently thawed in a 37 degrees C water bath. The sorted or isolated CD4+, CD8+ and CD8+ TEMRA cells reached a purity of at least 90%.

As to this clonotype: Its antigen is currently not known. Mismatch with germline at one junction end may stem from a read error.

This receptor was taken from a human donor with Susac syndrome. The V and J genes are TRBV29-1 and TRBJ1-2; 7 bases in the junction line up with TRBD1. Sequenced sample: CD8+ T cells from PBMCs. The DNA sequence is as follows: TGCAGCTCTGCCAGGGGGAATGATGGTTACACCTTC. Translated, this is CSSARGNDGYTF.